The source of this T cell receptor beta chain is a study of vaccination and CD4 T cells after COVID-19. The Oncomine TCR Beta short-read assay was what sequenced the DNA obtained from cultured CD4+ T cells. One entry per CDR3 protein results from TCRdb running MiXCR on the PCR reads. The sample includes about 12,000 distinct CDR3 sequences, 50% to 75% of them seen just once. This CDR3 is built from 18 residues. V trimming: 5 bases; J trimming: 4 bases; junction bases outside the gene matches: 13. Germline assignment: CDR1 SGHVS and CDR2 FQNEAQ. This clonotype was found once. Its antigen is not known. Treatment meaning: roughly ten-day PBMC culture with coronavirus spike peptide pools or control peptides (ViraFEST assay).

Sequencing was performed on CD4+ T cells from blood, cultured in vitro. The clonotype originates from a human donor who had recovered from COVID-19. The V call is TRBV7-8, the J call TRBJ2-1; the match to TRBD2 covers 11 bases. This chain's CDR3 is CASSPSIGLAGPYNEQFF. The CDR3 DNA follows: TGTGCCAGCAGCCCCTCTATTGGACTAGCGGGCCCTTACAATGAGCAGTTCTTC.